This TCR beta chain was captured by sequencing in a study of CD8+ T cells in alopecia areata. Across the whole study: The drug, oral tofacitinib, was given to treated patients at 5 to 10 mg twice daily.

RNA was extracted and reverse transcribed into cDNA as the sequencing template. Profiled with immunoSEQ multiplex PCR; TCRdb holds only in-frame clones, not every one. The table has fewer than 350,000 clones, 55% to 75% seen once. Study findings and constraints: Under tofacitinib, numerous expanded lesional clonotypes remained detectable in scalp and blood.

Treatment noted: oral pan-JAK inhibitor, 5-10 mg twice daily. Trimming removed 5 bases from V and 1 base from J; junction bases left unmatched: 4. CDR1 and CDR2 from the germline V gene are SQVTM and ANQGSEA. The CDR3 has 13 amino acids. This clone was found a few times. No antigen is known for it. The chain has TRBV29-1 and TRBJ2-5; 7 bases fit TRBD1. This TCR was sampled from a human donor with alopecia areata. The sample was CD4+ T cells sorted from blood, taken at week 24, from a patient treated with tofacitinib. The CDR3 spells CSVPGTAQETQYF. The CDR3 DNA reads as TGCAGCGTTCCAGGGACAGCCCAAGAGACCCAGTACTTC.